The 18 T cell receptor beta chains listed next were all sequenced from one sample in a study of T-cell memory formation after mild COVID-19. One entry per CDR3 protein, called by TCRdb with MiXCR from the 5' RACE reads. The sample gives approximately 570,000 distinct CDR3 sequences, more than 15% of which show up once; more than 10% is in the top ten. The source material was PBMCs or a T cell subset sorted from them (not recorded which). These receptors all stem from an adult woman who had mild COVID-19 (a few samples of this study predate the infection). Cell type and time point are not known.

This chain connects TRBV7-8 to TRBJ2-3, with 7 bases identical to TRBD1. Germline lookup yields CDR1 SGHVS and CDR2 FQNEAQ. The CDR3 runs 16 residues. The ends lost 0 bases at V and 0 bases at J; junction bases unmatched: 3. CDR3 DNA: TGTGCCAGCAGCTTAGCGACAGGGCGTAGCACAGATACGCAGTATTTT. Its protein product is CASSLATGRSTDTQYF.

The rearrangement links TRBV6-4 to TRBJ1-1; 11 bases align to TRBD1. CDR3 length equals 15 residues. V gave up 6 bases and J gave up 1 base; unmatched junction bases: 4. CDR1 MRHNA and CDR2 SNTAGT come from the germline V gene. The CDR3 region has the DNA TGTGCCAGCAGAGAGGGACAGGGGGGGAACACTGAAGCTTTCTTT. Its translation: CASREGQGGNTEAFF.

The chain has TRBV28 and TRBJ1-5; TRBD1 might be the D (6 bases). The V gene lost 6 bases and the J gene lost 4 bases, with 22 bases spanning the gap. The CDR3 covers 17 residues. Germline V lookup: CDR1 MDHEN, CDR2 SYDVKM. The CDR3 nucleotides read TGTGCCAGCAGCCAAAATCAGAAAGACAGGAAAAATCAGCCCCAGCATTTT. As protein: CASSQNQKDRKNQPQHF.

Only a few counts were recorded for this clonotype. The rearrangement links TRBV20-1 to TRBJ2-7; possibly TRBD2 for D (6 bases). The germline gives CDR1 DFQATT, CDR2 SNEGSKA (reference sequence). The CDR3 is 11 residues long. V was pared by 4 bases and J by 2 bases, with 6 bases between. The CDR3 reads CSAKRAYEQYF. CDR3 DNA sequence: TGCAGTGCTAAGCGGGCCTACGAGCAGTACTTC.

This chain uses TRBV20-1 with TRBJ2-2, with a tentative D call TRBD2 (6 bases). The V and J ends lost 0 bases and 5 bases respectively, with 7 bases between them. The CDR3 has 13 residues. CDR1 and CDR2 (germline): DFQATT, SNEGSKA (reference sequence). For the CDR3, the DNA is TGCAGTGCTAGAGAGGGGGGTACCGGGGAGCTGTTTTTT. Encoded protein: CSAREGGTGELFF.

Only a few counts were recorded for this clonotype. The rearrangement joins TRBV5-5 to TRBJ2-7; D is possibly TRBD1 (5 bases). This CDR3 is 15 amino acids long. CDR1 SGHKS and CDR2 YYEKEE come from the germline V gene (reference sequence). Trimming pared 2 bases from V and 2 bases from J, leaving 14 bases between. The CDR3 DNA reads TGTGCCAGCAGCTTACTCGACAGCCAGGCCTACGAGCAGTACTTC. It codes for CASSLLDSQAYEQYF.

The genes are TRBV5-1 and TRBJ1-1, with D maybe TRBD1 (6 bases). With 0 bases removed from V and 2 bases from J, the gap between germline ends came to 11 bases. Germline CDR1 SGHRS, CDR2 YFSETQ. The CDR3 has 15 amino acids. CDR3 sequence: CASSLAGGQNTEAFF. The CDR3 DNA is TGCGCCAGCAGCTTGGCTGGGGGACAAAACACTGAAGCTTTCTTT.

V and J are TRBV9 and TRBJ1-1; no reliable D call. This CDR3 is 16 amino acids long. CDR1 is SGDLS, CDR2 YYNGEE, per germline. V was shortened by 0 bases and J by 2 bases, with 14 bases between the two germline ends. As DNA, the CDR3 is TGTGCCAGCAGCGTAGATCCGTCAGCCCTCAACACTGAAGCTTTCTTT. Translation: CASSVDPSALNTEAFF.

This clonotype occurred a few times. V gene TRBV19 combines with J gene TRBJ1-5; D possibly corresponds to TRBD1 (5 bases). The germline V gene encodes CDR1 LNHDA and CDR2 SQIVND (reference sequence). The CDR3 contains 15 residues. V was clipped by 2 bases and J by 0 bases, with 8 bases between them. The CDR3 here is CASSIRGDSNQPQHF. CDR3 DNA: TGTGCCAGTAGTATAAGGGGAGATAGCAATCAGCCCCAGCATTTT.

V and J are TRBV7-9 and TRBJ1-1; 8 bases are a match to TRBD1. Germline CDR1 reads SEHNR; CDR2 reads FQNEAQ (reference sequence). J was trimmed by 0 bases and V by 5 bases; bases with no gene match: 8. The CDR3 spans 16 residues. DNA for the CDR3: TGTGCCAGCAGCACAAATAGACAGGGGATGAACACTGAAGCTTTCTTT. Amino acid sequence: CASSTNRQGMNTEAFF.

The chain recombines TRBV20-1 with TRBJ1-2, with D maybe TRBD1 (6 bases). The germline CDR1 and CDR2 sequences are DFQATT and SNEGSKA (reference sequence). Trimming removed 5 bases at V and 6 bases at J, with 19 bases between. The CDR3 is 14 amino acids. This CDR3 reads CSAHNREAGDGYTF. The CDR3 DNA reads as TGCAGTGCTCATAACAGGGAAGCGGGGGATGGCTACACCTTC.

The chain is built from TRBV4-2 and TRBJ1-1; D possibly corresponds to TRBD1 (6 bases). This CDR3 is 12 amino acids long. V was clipped by 3 bases and J by 11 bases, with 13 bases between them. Per germline, CDR1 LGHNA and CDR2 YNFKEQ. The CDR3, as DNA: TGTGCCAGCAGCCAGCACAGGGATCGGGCTTTCTTT. This gives the protein CASSQHRDRAFF.

This clonotype was observed a handful of times. This rearrangement joins TRBV19 to TRBJ1-1, with D unclear. The V end lost 4 bases, the J end lost 1 base, and 7 bases lay between the germline ends. From germline, CDR1 is LNHDA and CDR2 SQIVND (reference sequence). The CDR3 loop spans 13 amino acids. The DNA for the CDR3 is TGTGCCAGTAGTACCAACAGGAACACTGAAGCTTTCTTT. Its translation is CASSTNRNTEAFF. Full variable domain (outside the CDR3, taken from reference TRBV19 and TRBJ1-1): DGGITQSPKYLFRKEGQNVTLSCEQNLNHDAMYWYRQDPGQGLRLIYYSQIVNDFQKGDIAEGYSVSREKKESFPLTVTSAQKNPTAFYLCASSTNRNTEAFFGQGTRLTVV.

The chain carries TRBV15 and TRBJ2-5; D unresolved. The CDR3 has 15 residues. The germline V gene encodes CDR1 LNHNV and CDR2 YYDKDF (reference sequence). Trimming left V 3 bases short and J 1 base short, with 12 bases between. CDR3 nucleotide sequence: TGTGCCACCAGCAGGACCCCCGCGGTCCAAGAGACCCAGTACTTC. It yields the protein CATSRTPAVQETQYF.

The chain joins TRBV2 to TRBJ2-4; TRBD1 might be the D (5 bases). V was trimmed by 2 bases and J by 0 bases, leaving 14 bases between them. The CDR3 runs 17 residues. From germline, CDR1 is SNHLY and CDR2 FYNNEI. The CDR3: CASSERGQILAKNIQYF. The CDR3 DNA sequence: TGTGCCAGCAGTGAAAGGGGCCAGATACTAGCCAAAAACATTCAGTACTTC. Supplemented by reference TRBV2 and TRBJ2-4, the full variable domain reads EPEVTQTPSHQVTQMGQEVILRCVPISNHLYFYWYRQILGQKVEFLVSFYNNEISEKSEIFDDQFSVERPDGSNFTLKIRSTKLEDSAMYFCASSERGQILAKNIQYFGAGTRLSVL.

The V and J genes are TRBV24-1 and TRBJ2-3; the D gene is possibly TRBD2 (5 bases). There are 15 residues in the CDR3. The germline V gene has CDR1 KGHDR and CDR2 SFDVKD. V was cut by 5 bases and J by 2 bases, with 13 bases left in between. In nucleotides, the CDR3 is TGTGCCACCAGTGCCGGGATCCTTTCCACAGATACGCAGTATTTT. Amino acid sequence: CATSAGILSTDTQYF.

This clonotype came up a few times. The chain recombines TRBV27 with TRBJ1-6; D unclear. The CDR3 is made up of 14 amino acids. CDR1 and CDR2 (germline): MNHEY, SMNVEV (reference sequence). V was trimmed by 2 bases and J by 10 bases, leaving 12 bases between them. The DNA for the CDR3 is TGTGCCAGCAGTTTACGATCTATCGGCTCACCCCTCCACTTT. Translating it yields CASSLRSIGSPLHF.

This clonotype occurred a few times. V is TRBV5-1 and J is TRBJ1-1; 7 bases fit TRBD1. V lost 6 bases, J lost 0 bases, and 11 bases stayed unmatched. Germline V gene data show CDR1 as SGHRS and CDR2 as YFSETQ. This CDR3 region has 16 residues. CDR3 protein: CASTQGGGGMNTEAFF. In DNA form, the CDR3 reads TGCGCCAGCACCCAGGGGGGAGGGGGAATGAACACTGAAGCTTTCTTT.